This TCR beta chain emerged from a study of blood T cell repertoires in COVID-19. Study context: Sources were T cells, B-cell-depleted T cells, or PBMCs; the material itself was cDNA or gDNA.

As originally analysed: Researchers report that nucleated cell counts were estimated from reference gene primer amplification. Sequencing used immunoSEQ multiplex PCR; TCRdb keeps in-frame clones, though not all of them. V, J and clone size are taken as reported in that table, and D and trimming were inferred from the DNA itself. The sample lists 100,000 to 150,000 clones, about four fifths occurring once. Germline V gene data show CDR1 as SGHRS and CDR2 as YFSETQ. The V and J ends lost 3 bases and 2 bases respectively, with 12 bases between them. The CDR3 runs 15 residues. The count of this clone is one.

The chain links TRBV5-1 to TRBJ1-3; no definite D call. Sequenced input: peripheral blood. The TCR was taken from a man in his 60s with active or convalescent COVID-19. The chain's CDR3 is CASSSGIQTGNTIYF. DNA of the CDR3: TGCGCCAGCAGCTCGGGAATTCAAACTGGAAACACCATATATTTT.